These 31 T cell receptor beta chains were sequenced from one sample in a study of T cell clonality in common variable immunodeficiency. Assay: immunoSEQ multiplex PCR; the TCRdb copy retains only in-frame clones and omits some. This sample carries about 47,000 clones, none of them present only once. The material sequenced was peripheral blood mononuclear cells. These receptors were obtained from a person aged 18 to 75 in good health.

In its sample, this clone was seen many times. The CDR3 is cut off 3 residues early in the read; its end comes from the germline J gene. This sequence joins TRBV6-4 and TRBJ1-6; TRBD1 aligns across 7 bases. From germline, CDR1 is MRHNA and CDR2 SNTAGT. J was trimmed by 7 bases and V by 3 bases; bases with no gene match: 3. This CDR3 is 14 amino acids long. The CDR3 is CASSEGTDNSPLHF. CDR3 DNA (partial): TGTGCCAGCAGTGAGGGGACAGACAATTCACCC.

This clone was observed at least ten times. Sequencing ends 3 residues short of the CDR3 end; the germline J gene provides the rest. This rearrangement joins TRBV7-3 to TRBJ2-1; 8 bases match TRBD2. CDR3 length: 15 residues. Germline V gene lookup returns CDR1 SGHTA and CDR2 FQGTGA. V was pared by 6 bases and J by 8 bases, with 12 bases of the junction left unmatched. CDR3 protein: CASSPSGSRPDEQFF. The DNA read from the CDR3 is TGTGCCAGCAGTCCCAGCGGGAGTAGACCCGATGAG.

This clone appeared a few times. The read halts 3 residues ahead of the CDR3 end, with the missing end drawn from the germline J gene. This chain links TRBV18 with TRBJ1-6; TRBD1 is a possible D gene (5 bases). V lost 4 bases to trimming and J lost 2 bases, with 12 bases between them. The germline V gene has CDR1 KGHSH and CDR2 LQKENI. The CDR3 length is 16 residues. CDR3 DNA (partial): TGTGCCAGCTCACGGGCAGCAGGGACCTATAATTCACCC. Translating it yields CASSRAAGTYNSP. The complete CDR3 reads CASSRAAGTYNSPLHF. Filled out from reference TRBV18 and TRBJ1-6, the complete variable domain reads NAGVMQNPRHLVRRRGQEARLRCSPMKGHSHVYWYRQLPEEGLKFMVYLQKENIIDESGMPKERFSAEFPKEGPSILRIQQVVRGDSAAYFCASSRAAGTYNSPLHFGNGTRLTVT.

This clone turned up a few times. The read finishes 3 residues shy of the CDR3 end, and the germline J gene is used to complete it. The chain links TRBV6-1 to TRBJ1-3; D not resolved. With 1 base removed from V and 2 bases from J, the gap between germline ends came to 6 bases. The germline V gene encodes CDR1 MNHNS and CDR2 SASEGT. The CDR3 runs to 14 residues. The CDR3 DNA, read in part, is TGTGCCAGCAGTGAAGAGGCAGCTGGAAACACC. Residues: CASSEEAAGNT. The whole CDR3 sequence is CASSEEAAGNTIYF.

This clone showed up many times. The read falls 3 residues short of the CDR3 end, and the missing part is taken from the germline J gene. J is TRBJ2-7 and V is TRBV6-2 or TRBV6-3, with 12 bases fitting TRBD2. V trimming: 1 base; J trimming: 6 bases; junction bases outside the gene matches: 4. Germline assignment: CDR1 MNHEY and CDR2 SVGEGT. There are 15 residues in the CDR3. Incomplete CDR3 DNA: TGTGCCAGCAGTTACTTGACTAGCGGGAGATCCGAG. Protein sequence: CASSYLTSGRSE. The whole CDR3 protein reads CASSYLTSGRSEQYF.

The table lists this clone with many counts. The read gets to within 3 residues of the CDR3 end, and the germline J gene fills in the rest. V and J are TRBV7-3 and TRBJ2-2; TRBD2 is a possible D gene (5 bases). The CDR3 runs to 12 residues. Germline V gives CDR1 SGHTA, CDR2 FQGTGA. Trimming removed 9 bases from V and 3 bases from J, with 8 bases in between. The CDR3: CARRVHTGELFF. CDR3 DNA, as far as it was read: TGTGCCAGGCGGGTACACACCGGGGAG.

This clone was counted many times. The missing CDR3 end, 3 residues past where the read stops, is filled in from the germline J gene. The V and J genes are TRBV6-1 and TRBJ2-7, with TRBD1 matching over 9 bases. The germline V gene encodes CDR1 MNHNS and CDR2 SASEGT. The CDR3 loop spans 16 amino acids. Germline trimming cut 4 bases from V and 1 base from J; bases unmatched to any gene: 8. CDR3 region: CASSGTNRGRSYEQYF. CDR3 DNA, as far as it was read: TGTGCCAGCAGTGGAACGAACAGGGGGCGATCCTACGAG.

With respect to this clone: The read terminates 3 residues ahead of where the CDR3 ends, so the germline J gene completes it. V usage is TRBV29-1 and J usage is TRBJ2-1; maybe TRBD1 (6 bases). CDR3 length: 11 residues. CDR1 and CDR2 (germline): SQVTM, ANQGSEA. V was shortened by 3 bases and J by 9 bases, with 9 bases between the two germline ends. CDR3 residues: CSVDTGLEQFF. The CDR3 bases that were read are TGCAGCGTTGACACAGGGCTTGAG.

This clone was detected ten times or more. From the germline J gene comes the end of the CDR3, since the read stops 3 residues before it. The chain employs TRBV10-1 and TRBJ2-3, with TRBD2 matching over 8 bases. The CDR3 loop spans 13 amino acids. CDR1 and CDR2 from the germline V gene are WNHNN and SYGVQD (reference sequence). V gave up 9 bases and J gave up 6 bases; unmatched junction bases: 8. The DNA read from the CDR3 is TGCGCCAGTAATCGGGGGGGGTCGGATACG. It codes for CASNRGGSDT. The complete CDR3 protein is CASNRGGSDTQYF.

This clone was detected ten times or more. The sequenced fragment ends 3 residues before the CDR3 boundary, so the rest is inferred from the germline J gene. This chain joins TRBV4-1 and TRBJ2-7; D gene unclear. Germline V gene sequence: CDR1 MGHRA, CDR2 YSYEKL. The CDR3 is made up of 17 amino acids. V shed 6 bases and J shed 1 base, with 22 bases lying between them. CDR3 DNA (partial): TGCGCCAGCAGTTTAATTTATTTTGGAGACGGGTCCTACGAG. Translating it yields CASSLIYFGDGSYE. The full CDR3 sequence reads CASSLIYFGDGSYEQYF.

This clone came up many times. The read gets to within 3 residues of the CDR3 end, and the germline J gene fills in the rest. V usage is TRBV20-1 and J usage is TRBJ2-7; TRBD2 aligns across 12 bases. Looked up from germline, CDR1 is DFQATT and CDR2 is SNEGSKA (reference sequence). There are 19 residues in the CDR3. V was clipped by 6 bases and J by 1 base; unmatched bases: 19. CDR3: CSASSGPSGRGFISYEQYF. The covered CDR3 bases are TGCAGTGCCTCCTCCGGTCCTAGCGGGAGGGGTTTCATTTCCTACGAG.

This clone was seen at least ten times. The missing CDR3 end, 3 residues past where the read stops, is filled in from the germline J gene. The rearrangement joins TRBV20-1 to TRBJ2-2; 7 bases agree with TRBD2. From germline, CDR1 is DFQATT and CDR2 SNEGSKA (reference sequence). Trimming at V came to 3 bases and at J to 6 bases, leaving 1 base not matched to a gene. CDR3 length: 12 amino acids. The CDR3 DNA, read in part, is TGCAGTGCTAGGACTAGCCCCGGGGAG. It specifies CSARTSPGE. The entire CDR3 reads CSARTSPGELFF.

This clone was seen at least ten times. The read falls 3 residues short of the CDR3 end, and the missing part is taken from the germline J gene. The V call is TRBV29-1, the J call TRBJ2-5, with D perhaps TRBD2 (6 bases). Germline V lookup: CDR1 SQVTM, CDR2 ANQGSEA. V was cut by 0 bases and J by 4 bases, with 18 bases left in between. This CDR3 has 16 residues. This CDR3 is CSVEEGSGTWGETQYF. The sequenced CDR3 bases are TGCAGCGTTGAAGAAGGTAGCGGCACGTGGGGAGAGACC.

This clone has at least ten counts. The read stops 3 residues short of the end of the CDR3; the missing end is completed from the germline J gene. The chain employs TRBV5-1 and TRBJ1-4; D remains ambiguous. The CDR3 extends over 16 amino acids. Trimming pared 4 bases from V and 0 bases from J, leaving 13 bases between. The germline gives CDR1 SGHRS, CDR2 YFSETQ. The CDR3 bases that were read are TGCGCCAGCAGCGCGACACCTAAGTCAACTAATGAAAAA. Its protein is CASSATPKSTNEK. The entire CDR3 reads CASSATPKSTNEKLFF.

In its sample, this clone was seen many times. CDR3 sequence: CASSFRQAINEQYF. The DNA read from the CDR3 is TGTGCCAGCAGCTTTCGGCAGGCTATCAACGAG. This rearrangement joins TRBV7-2 to TRBJ2-7; D uncertain. The CDR3 extends 3 residues past the end of the read, so its final part is completed from the germline J gene. There are 14 residues in the CDR3. Germline V CDR1 and CDR2: SGHTA, FQGNSA. Trimming took 3 bases from V and 5 from J, leaving 14 bases between them.

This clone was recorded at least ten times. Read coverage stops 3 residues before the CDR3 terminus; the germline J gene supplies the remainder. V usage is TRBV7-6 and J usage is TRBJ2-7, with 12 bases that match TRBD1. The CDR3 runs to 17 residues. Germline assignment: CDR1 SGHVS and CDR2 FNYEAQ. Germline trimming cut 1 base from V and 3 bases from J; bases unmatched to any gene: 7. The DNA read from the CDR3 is TGTGCCAGCAGCTTAGTGGGGGGGACAGGGGGCCACTACGAG. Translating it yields CASSLVGGTGGHYE. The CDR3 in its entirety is CASSLVGGTGGHYEQYF.

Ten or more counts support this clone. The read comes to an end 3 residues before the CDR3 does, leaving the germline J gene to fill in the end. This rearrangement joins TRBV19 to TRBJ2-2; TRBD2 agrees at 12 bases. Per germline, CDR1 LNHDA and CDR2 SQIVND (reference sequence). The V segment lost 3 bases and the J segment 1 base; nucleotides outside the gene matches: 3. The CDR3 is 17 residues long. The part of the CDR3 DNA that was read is TGTGCCAGTAGTATTGCTAGCGGGAGGGGGAACACCGGGGAG. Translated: CASSIASGRGNTGE. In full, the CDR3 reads CASSIASGRGNTGELFF.

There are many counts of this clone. The covered CDR3 bases are TGCGCCAGCAGAAAGGGGGTTAGCACAGATACG. Translated, it gives CASRKGVSTDT. The CDR3, in full, reads CASRKGVSTDTQYF. The chain combines TRBV5-1 with TRBJ2-3; D may be TRBD1 (6 bases). The read terminates 3 residues ahead of where the CDR3 ends, so the germline J gene completes it. This CDR3 spans 14 amino acids. V shed 5 bases and J shed 0 bases, with 10 bases lying between them. From germline, CDR1 is SGHRS and CDR2 YFSETQ.

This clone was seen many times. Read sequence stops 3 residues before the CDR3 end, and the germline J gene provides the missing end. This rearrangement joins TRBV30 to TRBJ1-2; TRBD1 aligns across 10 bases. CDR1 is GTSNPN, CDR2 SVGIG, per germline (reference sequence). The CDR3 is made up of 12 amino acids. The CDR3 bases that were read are TGTGCCTGGAGTTCGACAGGGGGCGGC. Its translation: CAWSSTGGG. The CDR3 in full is CAWSSTGGGYTF.

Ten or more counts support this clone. Here the CDR3 reads CAWTSTGGSPLHF. CDR3 DNA, as far as it was read: TGTGCCTGGACCAGCACAGGGGGCTCACCC. V is TRBV30 and J is TRBJ1-6; 9 positions agree with TRBD1. The read halts 3 residues ahead of the CDR3 end, with the missing end drawn from the germline J gene. The CDR3 sequence is 13 residues long. CDR1 GTSNPN and CDR2 SVGIG come from the germline V gene (reference sequence). The V gene end was trimmed by 4 bases and the J gene end by 10 bases; junction bases not matched to a gene: 5.

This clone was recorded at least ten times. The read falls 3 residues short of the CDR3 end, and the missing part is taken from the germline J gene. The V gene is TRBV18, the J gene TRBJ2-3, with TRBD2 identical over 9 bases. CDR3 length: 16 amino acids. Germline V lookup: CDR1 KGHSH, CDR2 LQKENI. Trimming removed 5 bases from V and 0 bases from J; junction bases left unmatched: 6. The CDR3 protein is CASSEASGASTDTQYF. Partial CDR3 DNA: TGTGCCAGCTCAGAAGCTAGCGGGGCTAGCACAGATACG.

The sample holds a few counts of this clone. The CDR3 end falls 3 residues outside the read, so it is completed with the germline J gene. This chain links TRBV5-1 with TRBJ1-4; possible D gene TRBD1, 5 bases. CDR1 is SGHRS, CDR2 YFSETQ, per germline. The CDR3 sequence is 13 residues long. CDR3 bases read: TGCGCCAGCAGCTTCACAGGCAATTCACCA. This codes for CASSFTGNSP. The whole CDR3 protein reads CASSFTGNSPLFF.

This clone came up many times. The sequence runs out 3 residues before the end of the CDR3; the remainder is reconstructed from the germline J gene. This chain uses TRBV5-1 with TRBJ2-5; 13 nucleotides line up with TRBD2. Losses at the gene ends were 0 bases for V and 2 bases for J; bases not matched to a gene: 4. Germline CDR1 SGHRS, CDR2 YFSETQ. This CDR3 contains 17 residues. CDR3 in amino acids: CASSLALTSGGQETQYF. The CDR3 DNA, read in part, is TGCGCCAGCAGCTTGGCCTTGACTAGCGGGGGGCAAGAGACC.

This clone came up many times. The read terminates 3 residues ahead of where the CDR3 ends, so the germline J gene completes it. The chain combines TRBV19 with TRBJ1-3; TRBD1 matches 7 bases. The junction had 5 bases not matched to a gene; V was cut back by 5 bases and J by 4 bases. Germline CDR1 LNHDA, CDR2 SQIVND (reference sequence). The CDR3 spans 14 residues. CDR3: CASSFVTGGNTIYF. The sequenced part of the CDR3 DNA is TGTGCCAGTAGTTTCGTGACAGGGGGAAACACC. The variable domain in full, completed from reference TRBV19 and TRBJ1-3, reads DGGITQSPKYLFRKEGQNVTLSCEQNLNHDAMYWYRQDPGQGLRLIYYSQIVNDFQKGDIAEGYSVSREKKESFPLTVTSAQKNPTAFYLCASSFVTGGNTIYFGEGSWLTVV.

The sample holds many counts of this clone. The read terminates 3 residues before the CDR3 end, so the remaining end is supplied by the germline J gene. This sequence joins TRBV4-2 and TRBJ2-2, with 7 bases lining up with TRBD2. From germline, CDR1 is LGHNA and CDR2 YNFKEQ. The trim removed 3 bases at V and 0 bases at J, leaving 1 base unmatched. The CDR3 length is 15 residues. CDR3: CASSQGLTNTGELFF. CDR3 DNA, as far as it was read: TGTGCCAGCAGCCAGGGACTAACGAACACCGGGGAG.

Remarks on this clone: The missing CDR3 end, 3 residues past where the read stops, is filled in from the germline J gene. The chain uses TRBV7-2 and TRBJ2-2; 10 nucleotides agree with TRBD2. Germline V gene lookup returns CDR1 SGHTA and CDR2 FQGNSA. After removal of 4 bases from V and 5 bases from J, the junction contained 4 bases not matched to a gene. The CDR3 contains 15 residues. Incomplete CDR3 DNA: TGTGCCAGCAGCTCAGGACTAGCGGTGACCGGGGAG. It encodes CASSSGLAVTGE. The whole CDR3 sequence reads CASSSGLAVTGELFF.

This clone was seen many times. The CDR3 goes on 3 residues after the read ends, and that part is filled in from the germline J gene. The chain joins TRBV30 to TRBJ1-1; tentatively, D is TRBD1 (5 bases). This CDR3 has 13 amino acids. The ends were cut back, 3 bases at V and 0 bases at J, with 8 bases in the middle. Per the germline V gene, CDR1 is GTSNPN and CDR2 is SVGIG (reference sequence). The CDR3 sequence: CAWRAGMNTEAFF. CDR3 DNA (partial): TGTGCCTGGAGGGCAGGGATGAACACTGAA.

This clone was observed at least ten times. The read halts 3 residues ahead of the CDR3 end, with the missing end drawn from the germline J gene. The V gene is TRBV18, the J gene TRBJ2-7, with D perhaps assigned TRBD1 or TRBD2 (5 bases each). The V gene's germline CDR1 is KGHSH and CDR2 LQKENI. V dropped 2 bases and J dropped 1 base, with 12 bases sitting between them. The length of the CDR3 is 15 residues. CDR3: CASSPWQRGSYEQYF. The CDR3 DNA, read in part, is TGTGCCAGCTCACCATGGCAGAGGGGATCCTACGAG.

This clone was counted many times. CDR3 DNA, as far as it was read: TGCGCCAGCAGCACCTCGACTAGCGGGGGCACAGATACG. Its translation: CASSTSTSGGTDT. The entire CDR3 reads CASSTSTSGGTDTQYF. The V gene is TRBV5-1, the J gene TRBJ2-3, with 11 bases identical to TRBD2. Coverage ceases 3 residues before the CDR3 finishes, and the germline J gene fills in the end. Germline CDR1 reads SGHRS; CDR2 reads YFSETQ. This CDR3 is 16 amino acids long. The V segment lost 4 bases and the J segment 1 base; nucleotides outside the gene matches: 5.

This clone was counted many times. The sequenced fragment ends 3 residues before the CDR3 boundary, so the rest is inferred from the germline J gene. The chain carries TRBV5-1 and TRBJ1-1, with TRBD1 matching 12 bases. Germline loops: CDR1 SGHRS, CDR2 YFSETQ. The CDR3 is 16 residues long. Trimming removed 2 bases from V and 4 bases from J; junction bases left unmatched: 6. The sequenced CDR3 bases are TGCGCCAGCAGCTTTACCGGGACAGGGGGCGGCACTGAA. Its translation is CASSFTGTGGGTE. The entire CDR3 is CASSFTGTGGGTEAFF.

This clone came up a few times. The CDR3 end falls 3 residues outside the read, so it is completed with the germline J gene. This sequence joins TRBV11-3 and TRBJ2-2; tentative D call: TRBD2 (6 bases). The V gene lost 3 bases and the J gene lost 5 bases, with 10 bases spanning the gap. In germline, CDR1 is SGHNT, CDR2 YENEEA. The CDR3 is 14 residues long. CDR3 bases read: TGTGCCAGCAGCTTTGGACTAAAGACCGGGGAG. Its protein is CASSFGLKTGE. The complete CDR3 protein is CASSFGLKTGELFF.